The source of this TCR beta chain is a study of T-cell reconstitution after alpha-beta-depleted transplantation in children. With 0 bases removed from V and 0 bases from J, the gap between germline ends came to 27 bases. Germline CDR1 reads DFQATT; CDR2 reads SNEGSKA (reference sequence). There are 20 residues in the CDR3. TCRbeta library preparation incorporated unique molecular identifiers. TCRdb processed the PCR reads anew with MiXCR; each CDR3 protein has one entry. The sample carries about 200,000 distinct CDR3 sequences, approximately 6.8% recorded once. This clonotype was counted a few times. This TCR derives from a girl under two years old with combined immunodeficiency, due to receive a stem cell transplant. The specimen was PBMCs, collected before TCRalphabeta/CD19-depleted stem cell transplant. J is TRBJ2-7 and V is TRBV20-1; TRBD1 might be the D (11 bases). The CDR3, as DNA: TGCAGTGCTAGAGATCAGGGGACAGGGGGGGGACTAGCGAGCTCCTACGAGCAGTACTTC. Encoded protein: CSARDQGTGGGLASSYEQYF.